The rows below give T cell receptor beta chains drawn from one sample of a study of naive and memory T cell subsets. TCRdb analysed the 5' RACE reads with MiXCR anew, one entry per CDR3 protein. Altogether around 48,000 distinct CDR3 sequences are present, about 4.4% being singletons, with the ten largest covering under 0.95%. Source of these receptors: a female donor in good health. Each CDR3 is given with its conserved first and last residue. The D gene is left open where the match is weak. Size tells how often a clone was seen (once, few, many) or the class of an expanded clone, and some rows leave it out.

v_gene	j_gene	d_gene	abundance	CDR3aa	CDR3nt
TRBV7-9	TRBJ2-7	NA	many	CASSPELGVESYEQYF	TGTGCCAGCAGCCCTGAACTAGGCGTGGAGTCCTACGAGCAGTACTTC
TRBV12-3/TRBV12-4	TRBJ1-1	TRBD1	many	CASSSTGSSKTEAFF	TGTGCCAGCAGTTCGACAGGGAGTTCGAAAACTGAAGCTTTCTTT
TRBV6-2/TRBV6-3	TRBJ2-7	TRBD2	many	CASSSAGTRYSYEQYF	TGTGCCAGCAGTTCCGCCGGGACTAGATACTCCTACGAGCAGTACTTC
TRBV27	TRBJ2-1	NA	NA	CASSLEFF	TGTGCCAGCAGTTTAGAGTTCTTC
TRBV15	TRBJ1-2	NA	many	CATAPGRGNYGYTF	TGTGCCACCGCCCCAGGACGGGGGAACTATGGCTACACCTTC
TRBV18	TRBJ2-3	TRBD2	many	CASSPLEGTSGQGDTQYF	TGTGCCAGCTCACCCCTCGAGGGGACTAGCGGGCAAGGAGATACGCAGTATTTT
TRBV29-1	TRBJ2-1	NA	many	CSVKRNNEQFF	TGCAGCGTGAAGCGGAACAATGAGCAGTTCTTC
TRBV6-6	TRBJ1-5	TRBD1	many	CASSRDRHSNQPQHF	TGTGCCAGCAGTCGGGACAGACATAGCAATCAGCCCCAGCATTTT
TRBV7-9	TRBJ2-7	TRBD1	many	CASSLVGQTTYEQYF	TGTGCCAGCAGCTTAGTGGGACAGACAACCTACGAGCAGTACTTC
TRBV20-1	TRBJ1-2	NA	many	CSAPGQTNYGYTF	TGCAGTGCTCCGGGACAAACAAACTATGGCTACACCTTC
TRBV7-4	TRBJ2-1	NA	many	CASSSGMDLYNEQFF	TGTGCCAGCAGCTCCGGGATGGATCTCTACAATGAGCAGTTCTTC
TRBV6-5	TRBJ2-5	NA	many	CASRTTGRNQETQYF	TGTGCCAGCAGAACTACGGGACGGAACCAAGAGACCCAGTACTTC
TRBV19	TRBJ2-1	NA	many	CASSIVNEQFF	TGTGCCAGTAGTATAGTCAATGAGCAGTTCTTC
TRBV6-1	TRBJ2-1	NA	many	CASKFQWGYNEQFF	TGTGCCAGCAAGTTCCAGTGGGGCTACAATGAGCAGTTCTTC
TRBV5-1	TRBJ2-1	TRBD2	many	CASSLVTSGGGEQFF	TGCGCCAGCAGCTTGGTCACTAGCGGGGGGGGTGAGCAGTTCTTC
TRBV29-1	TRBJ1-2	NA	many	CSVELGPALYGYTF	TGCAGCGTTGAACTTGGGCCGGCCCTCTATGGCTACACCTTC
TRBV14	TRBJ2-2	NA	NA	CASSRSPPRELFF	TGTGCCAGCAGCCGATCCCCCCCCCGGGAGCTGTTTTTT
TRBV28	TRBJ2-6	NA	many	CASSFIGTGANVLTF	TGTGCCAGCAGTTTTATCGGCACAGGGGCCAACGTCCTGACTTTC
TRBV14	TRBJ2-1	TRBD2	many	CASSQDGGTSVTEQFF	TGTGCCAGCAGCCAAGATGGCGGGACTAGCGTCACTGAGCAGTTCTTC
TRBV28	TRBJ1-1	NA	few	CASRPPSNGNTEAFF	TGTGCCAGCAGACCACCCTCGAATGGGAACACTGAAGCTTTCTTT
TRBV19	TRBJ1-5	TRBD1	many	CASKDRALGQPQHF	TGTGCCAGTAAAGACAGGGCCTTAGGGCAGCCCCAGCATTTT
TRBV28	TRBJ2-2	NA	many	CASSSTGTNTGELFF	TGTGCCAGCAGTTCCACAGGGACGAACACCGGGGAGCTGTTTTTT
TRBV20-1	TRBJ2-7	NA	many	CSASIGYEQYF	TGCAGTGCTAGCATAGGGTACGAGCAGTACTTC
TRBV20-1	TRBJ2-1	TRBD2	many	CSAIREDNEQFF	TGCAGTGCTATTCGGGAGGACAATGAGCAGTTCTTC
TRBV19	TRBJ2-5	NA	many	CASSPTGSGETQYF	TGTGCCAGTAGCCCTACAGGGAGTGGGGAGACCCAGTACTTC
TRBV29-1	TRBJ2-3	NA	NA	CSARGRDVSDTQYF	TGCAGCGCGCGGGGCCGGGATGTTTCAGATACGCAGTATTTT
TRBV28	TRBJ2-2	TRBD1	many	CASSSGTGPHTGELFF	TGTGCCAGCAGCTCAGGGACAGGGCCACACACCGGGGAGCTGTTTTTT
TRBV6-2/TRBV6-3	TRBJ2-1	TRBD2	many	CASSYRTSGPDYNEQFF	TGTGCCAGCAGTTACCGGACTAGCGGACCAGACTACAATGAGCAGTTCTTC
TRBV21-1	TRBJ2-1	NA	many	CASRSESSGQGCYNEQFF	TGTGCCAGCAGGTCCGAGTCTTCCGGACAGGGGTGTTACAATGAGCAGTTCTTC
TRBV29-1	TRBJ2-1	TRBD2	many	CSVEDGLAGYNEQFF	TGCAGCGTTGAAGATGGACTAGCGGGTTACAATGAGCAGTTCTTC
TRBV20-1	TRBJ2-5	NA	many	CSANLQETQYF	TGCAGTGCTAACCTCCAAGAGACCCAGTACTTC
TRBV5-4	TRBJ2-2	NA	many	CASSPKDPNTGELFF	TGTGCCAGCAGCCCTAAGGACCCGAACACCGGGGAGCTGTTTTTT
TRBV6-2/TRBV6-3	TRBJ1-2	NA	many	CASSFSTGPPRYTF	TGTGCCAGCAGTTTTTCAACAGGTCCTCCGCGATACACCTTC
TRBV28	TRBJ2-7	TRBD1	few	CASRPPGTGVGEQYF	TGTGCCAGCAGACCCCCCGGGACAGGGGTCGGAGAGCAGTACTTC
TRBV21-1	TRBJ1-2	NA	many	CASSKFHGYTF	TGTGCCAGCAGCAAATTCCATGGCTACACCTTC
TRBV27	TRBJ2-7	NA	NA	CASRTRGTLFYEQYF	TGTGCCAGCCGAACTCGGGGGACTCTATTCTACGAGCAGTACTTC
TRBV28	TRBJ2-2	TRBD2	many	CASLAGKNTGELFF	TGTGCCAGCCTAGCGGGAAAGAACACCGGGGAGCTGTTTTTT
TRBV7-2	TRBJ2-2	TRBD2	many	CASSLVGLAANTGELFF	TGTGCCAGCAGCTTAGTAGGACTAGCGGCGAACACCGGGGAGCTGTTTTTT
TRBV24-1	TRBJ2-5	TRBD1	many	CATSGLSQGAGETQYF	TGTGCCACCAGTGGTCTAAGTCAGGGGGCAGGAGAGACCCAGTACTTC
TRBV5-1	TRBJ2-6	NA	many	CASSQIRTSGANVLTF	TGCGCCAGCAGCCAGATACGGACCTCTGGGGCCAACGTCCTGACTTTC
TRBV6-6	TRBJ1-2	NA	NA	CASSHKNREDYGDTF	TGTGCCAGCAGTCATAAGAACAGGGAGGACTATGGCGACACCTTC
TRBV29-1	TRBJ1-1	NA	many	CSVEPGTEAFF	TGCAGCGTTGAGCCCGGCACTGAAGCTTTCTTT
TRBV29-1	TRBJ2-7	NA	NA	CSVDARGSYEQYF	TGCAGCGTTGACGCCAGGGGCTCCTACGAGCAGTACTTC
TRBV12-3/TRBV12-4	TRBJ2-3	TRBD1	many	CASSSDRGPGDTQYF	TGTGCCAGCAGTTCCGACAGGGGACCGGGTGATACGCAGTATTTT
TRBV19	TRBJ2-3	NA	many	CASSSRRDTQYF	TGTGCCAGTAGTTCCCGGCGGGATACGCAGTATTTT
TRBV7-6	TRBJ2-1	NA	many	CASSWLYNEQFF	TGTGCCAGCAGCTGGCTCTACAATGAGCAGTTCTTC
TRBV6-2/TRBV6-3	TRBJ1-1	NA	many	CASLRGNEAFF	TGTGCCAGCCTAAGGGGTAACGAAGCTTTCTTT